The rows below give T cell receptor beta chains drawn from one sample of a study of regulatory T cells in long-lasting Graves disease. From the multiplex PCR reads, TCRdb called clonotypes with MiXCR, one entry per CDR3 protein. The sample records fewer than 350,000 distinct CDR3 sequences, about 20% being singletons. The source material was peripheral blood mononuclear cells (PBMCs), sampled at new diagnosis, from a patient treated with antithyroid drugs. These receptors were collected from a female donor with Graves disease. CDR3s include the opening cysteine and the closing phenylalanine or tryptophan. D genes are given only for firm matches. Size values are once, few and many counts, or a class for expanded clones, and some rows have none.

j_call,v_call,clone_size,d_call,cdr3_aa,cdr3_nt
TRBJ2-1,TRBV5-1,few,-,CASSLNSNNEQFF,TGCGCCAGCAGCTTGAACAGCAACAATGAGCAGTTCTTC
TRBJ2-3,TRBV19,many,-,CASSPRTVDTQYF,TGTGCCAGTAGTCCTAGGACTGTCGATACGCAGTATTTT
TRBJ1-4,TRBV5-4,-,-,CASSLKEADEKLFF,TGTGCCAGCAGCTTAAAAGAAGCGGATGAAAAACTGTTTTTT
TRBJ2-1,TRBV2,many,-,CASRAGFNSDEQFF,TGTGCCAGCAGAGCGGGTTTTAATTCGGATGAGCAGTTCTTC
TRBJ2-7,TRBV29-1,many,TRBD1,CSVVGQGYEQYF,TGCAGCGTAGTAGGACAGGGCTACGAGCAGTACTTC
TRBJ2-7,TRBV10-2,many,-,CASSEYSTADSSYEQYF,TGCGCCAGCAGTGAGTATTCGACAGCAGATAGCTCCTACGAGCAGTACTTC
TRBJ1-5,TRBV6-5,many,-,CASSYSRSNQPQHF,TGTGCCAGCAGTTACTCGAGGAGCAATCAGCCCCAGCATTTT
TRBJ2-3,TRBV20-1,-,-,CSARDLGGWATDTQYF,TGCAGTGCTAGAGATCTTGGGGGTTGGGCCACAGATACGCAGTATTTT
TRBJ2-5,TRBV29-1,-,-,CSVVTGQETQYF,TGCAGCGTTGTAACAGGCCAAGAGACCCAGTACTTC
TRBJ2-7,TRBV11-2,-,TRBD2,CASSPLAENSYEQYF,TGTGCCAGCAGTCCACTAGCGGAAAACTCCTACGAGCAGTACTTC